The subject of this entry is one T cell receptor (beta chain). Here immunoSEQ multiplex PCR was the method, and the copy in TCRdb shows in-frame clones only, minus some. The repertoire consists of roughly 30,000 clones, with approximately 89% occurring once and the leading ten covering about 2.2%. Germline CDR1 reads ENHRY; CDR2 reads SYGVKD. The CDR3 is 14 amino acids. The V end was cut by 6 bases, the J end by 3 bases, with 15 bases between. This entry comes from a study of T cells in tuberculosis. Study details: IGRA-negative adolescents, IGRA-positive adolescents with latent tuberculosis and adults with active tuberculosis formed this South African cohort.

The specimen was PBMCs. The rearrangement uses TRBV10-3 and TRBJ2-7, with TRBD1 as a possible D gene (6 bases). This clonotype originated in a donor aged 10-30 years with latent tuberculosis or without tuberculosis infection. The CDR3 sequence is CAISHREAGYEQYF. The CDR3 DNA reads as TGTGCCATCAGCCACAGGGAAGCCGGCTACGAGCAGTACTTC.